This TCR beta chain stems from a study of PD-1 blockade in classical Hodgkin lymphoma. Whole-study results and caveats: Sources of repertoire differences remain undefined, possibly disease activity or prior therapy.

Sequenced by immunoSEQ multiplex PCR; TCRdb stores in-frame clones only, minus some. The table has under 20,000 clones, 76% seen once. Stated time point: cycle 4 day 1 (C4D1), after five to seven weeks of nivolumab. Patients all relapsed after autologous stem cell transplantation, and there was variation in brentuximab vedotin exposure. The CDR3 sequence is 13 residues long. Trimming pared 6 bases from V and 1 base from J, leaving 9 bases between. CDR1 MNHEY and CDR2 SVGAGI come from the germline V gene. This clone showed up just a few times. The antigen is not known. This TCR derives from a human donor with classical Hodgkin lymphoma. The chain combines TRBV6-5 with TRBJ1-2, with unresolved D. Sample: peripheral blood mononuclear cells (PBMCs), taken before the fourth cycle of nivolumab. The CDR3 spells CASSLHDNYGYTF. In nucleotides, the CDR3 is TGTGCCAGCAGCCTACACGATAACTATGGCTACACCTTC.